This T cell receptor (beta chain) was profiled in a study of T-cell reconstitution after alpha-beta-depleted transplantation in children. Unique molecular identifiers featured in how the TCRbeta library was prepared. TCRdb processed the PCR reads anew with MiXCR; each CDR3 protein has one entry. The table records 600,000 to 700,000 distinct CDR3 sequences, roughly 15% of them present only once. Between the trimmed V and J ends, which lost 7 bases and 7 bases, there was a span of 14 bases. The germline CDR1 and CDR2 sequences are SQVTM and ANQGSEA. The CDR3 is 11 residues long. In this sample, this clonotype turned up many times.

The receptor comes from a human donor who donated a stem cell graft to a child with acute myeloid leukemia. V is TRBV29-1 and J is TRBJ2-7; either TRBD1 or TRBD2 may fit D (5 bases each). Sequenced here: PBMCs from the stem cell graft donor, sampled from the stem cell graft. The CDR3 is CSAGTTAEQYF. In DNA form, the CDR3 reads TGCAGCGCTGGGACGACAGCTGAGCAGTACTTC.